This T cell receptor beta chain was sequenced in a study of blood T cell repertoires in COVID-19. Across the study: Sites in the United States, Italy and Spain provided acute and convalescent COVID-19 samples. The cDNA or gDNA used as material had been derived from T cells, B-cell-depleted T cells, or PBMCs.

How the authors handled the data: For nucleated cells, counts were estimated from reference gene primer amplification. Here immunoSEQ multiplex PCR was the method, and the copy in TCRdb shows in-frame clones only, minus some. V, J and clone size reflect that table, while D and trimming were determined from the DNA. The sample lists approximately 300,000 clones, more than 80% occurring once. Seattle participants joined during active infection and were tracked over time. With V trimmed by 6 bases and J by 5 bases, 3 bases remained unmatched. There are 13 residues in the CDR3. Germline-derived CDR1 and CDR2 are SGHAT and FQDESV (reference sequence).

The receptor's source is a woman under 40 with COVID-19, enrolled during active disease. This rearrangement joins TRBV11-1 to TRBJ2-2; TRBD1 aligns across 7 bases. Sequences were obtained from peripheral blood. The CDR3 bases are TGTGCCAGCAGATTGACAGGGACCGGGGAGCTGTTTTTT. Translation gives CASRLTGTGELFF.